Presented here are 24 T cell receptor beta chains from one specimen sequenced in a study of response to subunit inactivated influenza vaccine. TCRdb used MiXCR to reprocess the RT-PCR reads, holding one entry per CDR3 protein. The table records fewer than 700,000 distinct CDR3 sequences, 10% to 15% of them present only once. Specimen: PBMCs from blood, collected 45 days after vaccination. Source of these receptors: a man between 45 and 60 years old who received an inactivated influenza vaccine.

This clonotype showed up just a few times. One end of the junction varies from germline; a read error may be responsible. Written as DNA, the CDR3 is TGCTGTGCTAGCCCTCTAACGGGGGGTGACCGGGAGACCCAGTACTTC. Protein: CCASPLTGGDRETQYF. This chain joins TRBV20-1 and TRBJ2-5; 7 nucleotides line up with TRBD2. Germline V CDR1 and CDR2: DFQATT, SNEGSKA (reference sequence). The CDR3 loop spans 16 amino acids.

This clonotype came up a few times. V usage is TRBV20-1 and J usage is TRBJ1-1; no clear D. The germline V gene encodes CDR1 DFQATT and CDR2 SNEGSKA (reference sequence). V lost 0 bases and J 1 base, leaving 9 bases between the germline ends. The CDR3 spans 14 residues. The CDR3 sequence: CSARDLFANTEAFF. The CDR3 nucleotides read TGCAGTGCTAGAGATCTGTTTGCGAACACTGAAGCTTTCTTT.

The V gene is TRBV15, the J gene TRBJ2-2, with D hard to call. V lost 5 bases and J lost 1, with 14 bases in between. The CDR3 runs 16 residues. Germline CDR1 and CDR2: LNHNV and YYDKDF (reference sequence). CDR3 amino acids: CATSPHSVLNTGELFF. The CDR3 DNA follows: TGTGCCACCAGCCCCCACTCCGTACTGAACACCGGGGAGCTGTTTTTT. Looking up the rest from reference TRBV15 and TRBJ2-2 gives the full variable domain: DAMVIQNPRYQVTQFGKPVTLSCSQTLNHNVMYWYQQKSSQAPKLLFHYYDKDFNNEADTPDNFQSRRPNTSFCFLDIRSPGLGDTAMYLCATSPHSVLNTGELFFGEGSRLTVL.

This clonotype has a single count. In nucleotides, the CDR3 is TGCAGTGCTAAACCGGACACCCTACCGGACACCGGGGAGCTGTTTTTT. Amino acids: CSAKPDTLPDTGELFF. The chain joins TRBV20-1 to TRBJ2-2, with a tentative D call TRBD1 (5 bases). Germline V lookup: CDR1 DFQATT, CDR2 SNEGSKA (reference sequence). V lost 4 bases and J lost 3, with 18 bases in between. The length of the CDR3 is 16 residues.

This clonotype was seen many times. This sequence joins TRBV12-3 or TRBV12-4 and TRBJ1-2; TRBD1 agrees at 9 bases. The CDR3 sequence is 15 residues long. J lost 6 bases, V lost 6 bases, and 11 bases had no gene match. The CDR3 bases are TGTGCCAGCAGGGAAGGAGAACAGGGGGCGCATGGCTACACCTTC. It translates to CASREGEQGAHGYTF.

This clonotype was observed a handful of times. The chain is built from TRBV10-1 and TRBJ2-5; a weak D match, TRBD2 (6 bases). Trimming shortened V by 6 bases and J by 4 bases, and 12 bases separated the two germline ends. This CDR3 contains 13 residues. Germline V CDR1 and CDR2: WNHNN, SYGVQD (reference sequence). The CDR3 DNA sequence: TGCGCCAGCAGCGGACTACTTCGAGAGACCCAGTACTTC. It translates to CASSGLLRETQYF.

This clonotype was seen only a few times. The chain is built from TRBV20-1 and TRBJ2-1, with 16 bases matching TRBD2. Per the germline V gene, CDR1 is DFQATT and CDR2 is SNEGSKA (reference sequence). This CDR3 region has 20 residues. V gave up 2 bases and J gave up 0 bases; unmatched junction bases: 10. The DNA of the CDR3 is TGCAGTGCTAGACCCTTAAGGGGACTAGCGGGAGGGTCCTCCTACAATGAGCAGTTCTTC. Encoded protein: CSARPLRGLAGGSSYNEQFF.

In its sample, this clonotype was seen a few times. The V and J genes are TRBV6-2 or TRBV6-3 and TRBJ2-3; D gene unclear. Looked up from germline, CDR1 is MNHEY and CDR2 is SVGEGT. Trimming left V 5 bases short and J 3 bases short, with 18 bases between. The CDR3 contains 16 residues. This CDR3 is CASSPEAWLGTDTQYF. In DNA form, the CDR3 reads TGTGCCAGCAGTCCCGAGGCGTGGCTCGGGACAGATACGCAGTATTTT.

In its sample, this clonotype was seen a few times. V and J are TRBV7-2 and TRBJ2-3; 7 bases map to TRBD2. The CDR3 has 14 residues. Trimming at V came to 5 bases and at J to 6 bases, leaving 8 bases not matched to a gene. CDR1 and CDR2 from the germline V gene are SGHTA and FQGNSA. CDR3 in amino acids: CASSASGLSDTQYF. In DNA form, the CDR3 reads TGTGCCAGCAGCGCGTCGGGACTAAGTGATACGCAGTATTTT.

At least ten counts were recorded for this clonotype. The chain carries TRBV6-1 and TRBJ2-3, with 9 positions matching TRBD1. The length of the CDR3 is 15 residues. Germline-derived CDR1 and CDR2 are MNHNS and SASEGT. The trim removed 6 bases at V and 3 bases at J, leaving 7 bases unmatched. In nucleotides, the CDR3 is TGTGCCAGCAGCCAGACAGGGGGTAGGACAGATACGCAGTATTTT. This sequence encodes CASSQTGGRTDTQYF.

A few counts support this clonotype. The genes are TRBV20-1 and TRBJ1-5; D ambiguous. Germline CDR1 is DFQATT and CDR2 is SNEGSKA (reference sequence). The CDR3 is 15 amino acids. With 1 base removed from V and 0 bases from J, the gap between germline ends came to 10 bases. CDR3 nucleotide sequence: TGCAGTGCTAGAGGGAGGCTATATAGCAATCAGCCCCAGCATTTT. This encodes CSARGRLYSNQPQHF.

The V and J genes are TRBV6-1 and TRBJ2-3; TRBD2 matches at 10 bases. CDR3 length: 15 amino acids. The V segment lost 5 bases and the J segment 1 base; nucleotides outside the gene matches: 3. Germline V lookup: CDR1 MNHNS, CDR2 SASEGT. DNA for the CDR3: TGTGCCAGCAGTAATCTAGCGGGGGGCACAGATACGCAGTATTTT. This translates into CASSNLAGGTDTQYF.

The V gene is TRBV7-8, the J gene TRBJ2-1, with D possibly being TRBD1 or TRBD2 (5 bases each). The CDR3 loop spans 13 amino acids. V shed 5 bases and J shed 8 bases, with 13 bases lying between them. The germline CDR1 and CDR2 sequences are SGHVS and FQNEAQ. The CDR3 sequence is CASSTRDLDEQFF. The CDR3 DNA follows: TGTGCCAGCAGCACCCGGGACCTGGATGAGCAGTTCTTC.

A few counts support this clonotype. This rearrangement joins TRBV6-2 or TRBV6-3 to TRBJ2-2, with TRBD1 matching 10 bases. Germline V CDR1 and CDR2: MNHEY, SVGEGT. This CDR3 spans 13 amino acids. The J segment lost 7 bases and the V segment lost 6 bases, leaving 2 bases of the junction unmatched. Written as DNA, the CDR3 is TGTGCCAGCAGGGGACAGGGGAACGGGGAGCTGTTTTTT. Amino acids: CASRGQGNGELFF.

This clonotype was counted between two and nine times. The V call is TRBV10-3, the J call TRBJ2-7, with TRBD2 matching 10 bases. V trimming: 5 bases; J trimming: 7 bases; junction bases outside the gene matches: 14. Per the germline V gene, CDR1 is ENHRY and CDR2 is SYGVKD. The CDR3 length is 16 residues. CDR3 amino acids: CAISPSTSGRALEQYF. The CDR3, as DNA: TGTGCCATCAGTCCGTCGACTAGCGGGCGGGCATTAGAGCAGTACTTC.

A few counts support this clonotype. V usage is TRBV12-3 or TRBV12-4 and J usage is TRBJ1-3; the D gene is possibly TRBD1 (5 bases). V dropped 3 bases and J dropped 3 bases, with 9 bases sitting between them. There are 14 residues in the CDR3. The CDR3 protein is CASSFDSFGNTIYF. As DNA, the CDR3 is TGTGCCAGCAGTTTTGACAGCTTTGGAAACACCATATATTTT.

This clonotype has more than one count but fewer than ten. This CDR3 reads CASSLFGTSGRSTDTQYF. CDR3 DNA: TGTGCCAGCAGCTTATTTGGGACTAGCGGGAGAAGCACAGATACGCAGTATTTT. The V call is TRBV11-1, the J call TRBJ2-3; TRBD2 agrees at 14 bases. Germline V lookup: CDR1 SGHAT, CDR2 FQDESV (reference sequence). The CDR3 sequence is 18 residues long. The ends lost 2 bases at V and 0 bases at J; junction bases unmatched: 4.

Note on this clonotype: Because the CDR3 is missing its conserved closing phenylalanine or tryptophan, this is likely a read error. The DNA is omitted, as the CDR3 cannot be located on it reliably, and the CDR3 follows TCRdb's listing. CDR3 amino acids: CASSHTSGDRAG. This sequence joins TRBV5-6 and TRBJ1-1; no DNA check was done on the table's D call, TRBD1. CDR1 and CDR2 (germline): SGHDT, YYEEEE. The CDR3 length equals 12 residues, ends included.

The chain recombines TRBV25-1 with TRBJ2-5; the match to TRBD2 covers 14 bases. V was clipped by 0 bases and J by 5 bases; unmatched bases: 8. From germline, CDR1 is MGHDK and CDR2 SYGVNS. This CDR3 spans 18 amino acids. Here the CDR3 reads CASSEYGLAGGYGETQYF. The DNA of the CDR3 is TGTGCCAGCAGTGAATATGGACTAGCGGGGGGCTACGGGGAGACCCAGTACTTC.

The V and J genes are TRBV7-9 and TRBJ2-3; the match to TRBD1 covers 7 bases. The CDR3 extends over 14 amino acids. V lost 5 bases to trimming and J lost 1 base; unmatched junction nucleotides: 3. Germline CDR1 is SEHNR and CDR2 is FQNEAQ (reference sequence). This CDR3 reads CASSHRGGTDTQYF. The CDR3 nucleotides read TGTGCCAGCAGCCACAGGGGCGGCACAGATACGCAGTATTTT.

The chain employs TRBV12-3 or TRBV12-4 and TRBJ1-2; tentative D call: TRBD1 (6 bases). Trimming stripped 5 bases from V and 6 bases from J, with 13 bases between. CDR3 size: 13 residues. In DNA, the CDR3 is TGTGCCAGCAGTCCCGGGACAACGCATGGCTACACCTTC. This gives the protein CASSPGTTHGYTF.

This sequence joins TRBV12-3 or TRBV12-4 and TRBJ2-7; D might be TRBD1 (5 bases). The CDR3 is 16 amino acids. Trimming cost V 4 bases and J 0 bases, with 16 bases left between them. The CDR3 bases are TGTGCCAGCAGTTCCCGCCTGACAGCCCTCTCCTACGAGCAGTACTTC. The encoded protein is CASSSRLTALSYEQYF.

The genes are TRBV28 and TRBJ2-1; TRBD2 matches at 8 bases. V was clipped by 4 bases and J by 3 bases; unmatched bases: 8. Germline values: CDR1 MDHEN, CDR2 SYDVKM. The CDR3 loop spans 16 amino acids. The CDR3 protein is CASSSGGGVDYNEQFF. In DNA, the CDR3 is TGTGCCAGCAGTTCGGGAGGGGGGGTTGACTACAATGAGCAGTTCTTC.

This clonotype occurred a few times. The genes are TRBV27 and TRBJ2-1; TRBD2 aligns across 16 bases. Germline V gene data show CDR1 as MNHEY and CDR2 as SMNVEV (reference sequence). The CDR3 runs 16 residues. The V and J ends lost 4 bases and 4 bases, in that order; junction bases with no gene match: 1. CDR3 sequence: CASSSGLAGGYNEQFF. For the CDR3, the DNA is TGTGCCAGCAGTTCGGGACTAGCGGGGGGGTACAATGAGCAGTTCTTC.